This note documents a single TCR beta chain sequence. The data belong to a study of blood T cell repertoires in COVID-19. CDR3 length: 15 residues. Germline V gene lookup returns CDR1 SGHNT and CDR2 YYREEE (reference sequence). V lost 0 bases and J lost 7, with 11 bases in between. Repertoires were generated with immunoSEQ multiplex PCR, while TCRdb's copy carries only in-frame clones and drops some. The sample lists some 70,000 clones, about 80% occurring once. What was sequenced was peripheral blood. The J gene is TRBJ1-6, the V gene TRBV5-4, with D possibly TRBD1 on 6 matching bases. The source of this sequence is a man aged 55-75 years with acute or convalescent COVID-19. DNA of the CDR3: TGTGCCAGCAGCTTGGATCAGGGGCGAAATTCACCCCTCCACTTT. It is translated as CASSLDQGRNSPLHF.